This T cell receptor beta chain was recorded in a study of T cells in Graves' hyperthyroidism and ophthalmopathy. Study results and limitations: Ophthalmopathy, which appeared later, was predicted by the model a median about 6 months before onset.

Out of roughly 10 ml of fresh peripheral blood came the PBMCs. The CDR3 is 14 amino acids. V lost 0 bases, J lost 7 bases, and 13 bases lay in between. Germline V gene data show CDR1 as SNHLY and CDR2 as FYNNEI. A note on this clonotype: Antigen: not known.

Amplification targeted TCR beta CDR3 regions from RNA transcripts. The HTBI primer set served for first-round RT-PCR of the TCR CDR3. MiXCR was run by TCRdb on the multiplex PCR reads, yielding one entry per CDR3 protein. The table has approximately 620,000 distinct CDR3 sequences, roughly 15% seen once; the top ten hold roughly 3%. The gene calls are TRBV2 and TRBJ2-7; TRBD1 might be the D (5 bases). This TCR came from a woman in her 40s with Graves' ophthalmopathy. Sequencing input: blood. The CDR3 region is CASSEAQRYREQYF. The CDR3 nucleotides are TGTGCCAGCAGTGAAGCGCAACGATACAGGGAGCAGTACTTC.